The 4 T cell receptor beta chains presented below share a single source sample, sequenced in a study of neoadjuvant anti-PD-1 for oral cavity cancer. Only in-frame clones appear in the TCRdb table, and some are missing; sequencing was by immunoSEQ multiplex PCR. The top ten hold around 2.6% of the sample, which has around 62,000 clones, around 80% seen once. The sequences come from PBMCs, collected before nivolumab (anti-PD-1) treatment. The receptors come from a person aged 40-85 years with oral cavity squamous cell carcinoma.

The V and J genes are TRBV6-5 and TRBJ2-7; TRBD1 matches 8 bases. The J segment lost 1 base and the V segment lost 4 bases, leaving 3 bases of the junction unmatched. The CDR3 totals 14 residues. The germline CDR1 and CDR2 sequences are MNHEY and SVGAGI. The CDR3 loop reads CASSSTGDSYEQYF. CDR3 nucleotide sequence: TGTGCCAGCAGTTCGACAGGGGATTCCTACGAGCAGTACTTC.

The V and J genes are TRBV5-1 and TRBJ1-1; D might be TRBD1 (5 bases). The CDR3 runs to 15 residues. Trimming cost V 0 bases and J 0 bases, with 9 bases left between them. Germline V gene sequence: CDR1 SGHRS, CDR2 YFSETQ. The CDR3 protein is CASSLDGALNTEAFF. As DNA, the CDR3 is TGCGCCAGCAGCTTGGACGGGGCGCTGAACACTGAAGCTTTCTTT.

The chain combines TRBV5-1 with TRBJ2-5; 10 nucleotides agree with TRBD2. The CDR3 totals 15 residues. The germline CDR1 and CDR2 sequences are SGHRS and YFSETQ. V shed 4 bases, J shed 5 bases, and the junction held 8 bases outside the gene matches. The CDR3 region has the DNA TGCGCCAGCAGCCTACATGCTAGCGGGAGTGAGACCCAGTACTTC. Protein sequence: CASSLHASGSETQYF.

The chain couples TRBV7-2 to TRBJ2-7, with D hard to call. This CDR3 region has 13 residues. V was pared by 5 bases and J by 2 bases, with 10 bases between. Germline V CDR1 and CDR2: SGHTA, FQGNSA. CDR3 protein: CASSPTFPYEQYF. The CDR3 region has the DNA TGTGCCAGCAGCCCGACTTTTCCCTACGAGCAGTACTTC. The full variable domain, in which reference TRBV7-2 and TRBJ2-7 provide the parts outside the CDR3, is GAGVSQSPSNKVTEKGKDVELRCDPISGHTALYWYRQSLGQGLEFLIYFQGNSAPDKSGLPSDRFSAERTGGSVSTLTIQRTQQEDSAVYLCASSPTFPYEQYFGPGTRLTVT.